This passage covers 8 T cell receptor beta chains from one sample sequenced in a study of blood T cell repertoires in COVID-19. The repertoire was sequenced with immunoSEQ multiplex PCR; TCRdb's copy has only in-frame clones and lacks some. Of some 65,000 clones listed, around 86% are singletons. Sequencing was done on a sample of peripheral blood. Source of these receptors: a man aged 40-55 years with COVID-19, enrolled during active disease.

The genes are TRBV18 and TRBJ2-5; D is perhaps TRBD1 (6 bases). The germline V gene has CDR1 KGHSH and CDR2 LQKENI. The V gene lost 3 bases and the J gene lost 7 bases, with 12 bases spanning the gap. This CDR3 is 13 amino acids long. CDR3 amino acids: CASSPRDTGTQYF. The CDR3 DNA reads as TGTGCCAGCTCACCCAGGGACACGGGGACCCAGTACTTC.

V is TRBV7-2 and J is TRBJ1-2; D is perhaps TRBD1 (6 bases). CDR1 SGHTA and CDR2 FQGNSA come from the germline V gene. V lost 5 bases and J lost 4, with 11 bases in between. The CDR3 length is 13 residues. The CDR3 DNA sequence: TGTGCCAGCAGCACGGGACAAGTCTATGGCTACACCTTC. Encoded protein: CASSTGQVYGYTF.

CDR3 residues: CASSYSMRVEGYTF. The CDR3 DNA sequence: TGTGCCAGCAGTTACTCGATGAGGGTGGAGGGCTACACCTTC. The chain joins TRBV6-6 to TRBJ1-2; D is unclear. The germline V gene has CDR1 MNHNY and CDR2 SVGAGI (reference sequence). The CDR3 contains 14 residues. The V and J ends lost 0 bases and 8 bases respectively, with 13 bases between them.

The chain carries TRBV9 and TRBJ2-6; no definite D call. Trimming pared 0 bases from V and 2 bases from J, leaving 12 bases between. The CDR3 has 17 residues. Germline V CDR1 and CDR2: SGDLS, YYNGEE. In DNA form, the CDR3 reads TGTGCCAGCAGCGTAGCTTATGACTTTGCTGGGGCCAACGTCCTGACTTTC. It codes for CASSVAYDFAGANVLTF.

The chain uses TRBV2 and TRBJ2-3; TRBD2 might be the D (5 bases). V gave up 3 bases and J gave up 6 bases, with 16 bases separating them. Germline loops: CDR1 SNHLY, CDR2 FYNNEI. The CDR3 runs to 15 residues. The CDR3 region is CASSDRGQALDTQYF. Here the CDR3 DNA reads TGTGCCAGCAGTGATCGAGGGCAGGCGTTGGATACGCAGTATTTT.

This chain connects TRBV30 to TRBJ2-7; a possible D gene is TRBD2 (5 bases). This CDR3 has 13 amino acids. Germline CDR1 GTSNPN, CDR2 SVGIG (reference sequence). V was trimmed by 3 bases and J by 0 bases, leaving 9 bases between them. This chain's CDR3 is CAWSGVPSYEQYF. Here the CDR3 DNA reads TGTGCCTGGAGCGGGGTCCCCTCCTACGAGCAGTACTTC.

In its sample, this clone was seen a few times. The chain employs TRBV3-1 (or the pseudogene TRBV3-2) and TRBJ2-7; D possibly corresponds to TRBD2 (6 bases). Germline assignment: CDR1 LGHDT and CDR2 YNNKEL (reference sequence). This CDR3 comprises 12 residues. V lost 5 bases, J lost 3 bases, and 8 bases lay in between. The CDR3 loop reads CASSIGGYEQYF. In DNA form, the CDR3 reads TGTGCCAGCAGCATCGGGGGCTACGAGCAGTACTTC.

The chain recombines TRBV11-3 with TRBJ2-5, with 9 positions matching TRBD1. V trimming: 4 bases; J trimming: 0 bases; junction bases outside the gene matches: 9. Germline-derived CDR1 and CDR2 are SGHNT and YENEEA. The CDR3 extends over 17 amino acids. The CDR3 here is CASSSGQGVEYQETQYF. The CDR3 DNA reads as TGTGCCAGCAGCTCGGGACAGGGAGTCGAGTACCAAGAGACCCAGTACTTC.